These 20 T cell receptor beta chains share one sample of origin, sequenced in a study of blood T cell repertoires in COVID-19 (dated by TCRdb to between 2020 and 2021). The library was obtained by the immunoSEQ multiplex PCR assay. TCRdb holds this immuneACCESS table with in-frame rearrangements only. Some clones are missing; in checked studies, unresolved V genes explain under half, and the rest has no known cause. In this sample the table shows around 330,000 clones, 89% of which occur a single time. The ten largest clonotypes hold 4.5% to 5.5% of the sample. The sample taken for sequencing was PBMCs or T cells enriched from blood (not recorded which). The source is a man aged 60-69 years who had recovered from COVID-19.

This clone was seen a single time. This rearrangement joins TRBV20-1 to TRBJ2-7, with TRBD2 identical over 11 bases. Germline assignment: CDR1 DFQATT and CDR2 SNEGSKA (reference sequence). After removal of 3 bases from V and 4 bases from J, the junction contained 5 bases not matched to a gene. The CDR3 spans 14 residues. Here the CDR3 DNA reads TGCAGTGCTAGTCTAGCGGGAGGTGGGTACGAGCAGTACTTC. It specifies CSASLAGGGYEQYF.

The CDR3 DNA sequence: TGTGCCAGCAGTTTATTCACAGGGGACTCCTACGAGCAGTACTTC. Protein sequence: CASSLFTGDSYEQYF. The V gene is TRBV28, the J gene TRBJ2-7; TRBD1 aligns across 7 bases. V lost 1 base and J lost 0; bases outside the gene matches: 3. Germline V gene sequence: CDR1 MDHEN, CDR2 SYDVKM. The CDR3 is 15 amino acids.

This chain joins TRBV19 and TRBJ1-1; no clear D. CDR1 is LNHDA and CDR2 is SQIVND in the germline V gene (reference sequence). V was pared by 1 base and J by 4 bases, with 16 bases between. The CDR3 sequence is 16 residues long. CDR3 residues: CASSIGSGRAFTEAFF. DNA of the CDR3: TGTGCCAGTAGTATAGGTAGCGGGCGGGCGTTCACTGAAGCTTTCTTT.

The CDR3 sequence: CASSTGSVPYEQYF. CDR3 in DNA: TGTGCCAGTAGTACAGGCAGTGTGCCCTACGAGCAGTACTTC. V is TRBV19 and J is TRBJ2-7, with D hard to call. V was trimmed by 4 bases and J by 2 bases, leaving 12 bases between them. The CDR3 has 14 residues. From germline, CDR1 is LNHDA and CDR2 SQIVND (reference sequence). The full variable domain, rest sourced from reference TRBV19 and TRBJ2-7, is DGGITQSPKYLFRKEGQNVTLSCEQNLNHDAMYWYRQDPGQGLRLIYYSQIVNDFQKGDIAEGYSVSREKKESFPLTVTSAQKNPTAFYLCASSTGSVPYEQYFGPGTRLTVT.

The chain joins TRBV10-1 to TRBJ1-1; 8 bases are a match to TRBD1. V lost 6 bases to trimming and J lost 5 bases; unmatched junction nucleotides: 20. The CDR3 runs to 18 residues. Germline lookup yields CDR1 WNHNN and CDR2 SYGVQD (reference sequence). The CDR3 reads CASSPKRDRRALETEAFF. For the CDR3, the DNA is TGCGCCAGCAGCCCTAAGCGGGACAGGCGCGCTCTTGAGACTGAAGCTTTCTTT.

This chain joins TRBV5-1 and TRBJ1-1; D is possibly TRBD1 (5 bases). The CDR3 loop spans 14 amino acids. Per the germline V gene, CDR1 is SGHRS and CDR2 is YFSETQ. The V end lost 4 bases, the J end lost 1 base, and 11 bases lay between the germline ends. This CDR3 reads CASSREGQNTEAFF. The CDR3 bases are TGCGCCAGCAGCCGGGAGGGGCAGAACACTGAAGCTTTCTTT.

V and J are TRBV28 and TRBJ2-3; D is possibly TRBD2 (5 bases). The CDR3 extends over 16 amino acids. With 7 bases removed from V and 4 bases from J, the gap between germline ends came to 21 bases. Germline V gives CDR1 MDHEN, CDR2 SYDVKM. DNA of the CDR3: TGTGCCAGCACGACTCGAGCGGACCTCGGCTCAGATACGCAGTATTTT. It yields the protein CASTTRADLGSDTQYF.

The CDR3 DNA reads TGCAGCGCCAAAGGGGGGGAAGAAGCTTTCTTT. It specifies CSAKGGEEAFF. The chain couples TRBV29-1 to TRBJ1-1; weak D call: TRBD1 (6 bases). This CDR3 spans 11 amino acids. Looked up from germline, CDR1 is SQVTM and CDR2 is ANQGSEA. V gave up 7 bases and J gave up 8 bases, with 14 bases separating them.

The rearrangement joins TRBV4-2 to TRBJ2-1, with D possibly TRBD2 on 5 matching bases. V lost 1 base to trimming and J lost 6 bases, with 13 bases between them. CDR1 is LGHNA and CDR2 is YNFKEQ in the germline V gene. The CDR3 extends over 15 amino acids. The CDR3 spells CASSQAVSSSNEQFF. CDR3 nucleotide sequence: TGTGCCAGCAGCCAAGCGGTCTCTAGCTCCAATGAGCAGTTCTTC.

The chain employs TRBV2 and TRBJ2-7, with a tentative D call TRBD2 (11 bases). With 7 bases removed from V and 6 bases from J, the gap between germline ends came to 37 bases. Germline CDR1 and CDR2: SNHLY and FYNNEI. The CDR3 totals 20 residues. In DNA, the CDR3 is TGTGCCAGCAACTATAAACCGGGACAGGGGTTAGCGGGAGGGCCGAGCGAGCAGTACTTC. Its protein is CASNYKPGQGLAGGPSEQYF.

The chain recombines TRBV7-2 with TRBJ2-7, with TRBD2 identical over 7 bases. This CDR3 spans 13 amino acids. Germline V gene data show CDR1 as SGHTA and CDR2 as FQGNSA. V gave up 4 bases and J gave up 8 bases; unmatched junction bases: 8. The CDR3 coding sequence is TGTGCCAGCAGCTCAGACGGACTAGTCAAGCAGTACTTC. Its protein product is CASSSDGLVKQYF.

The J gene is TRBJ1-4, the V gene TRBV7-9, with 7 bases fitting TRBD1. J lost 8 bases, V lost 0 bases, and 6 bases had no gene match. The CDR3 runs to 15 residues. Per germline, CDR1 SEHNR and CDR2 FQNEAQ (reference sequence). As DNA, the CDR3 is TGTGCCAGCAGCTTAGCGGGGGCAGGGGGAGAAAAACTGTTTTTT. Translating gives CASSLAGAGGEKLFF.

Comments on this clone: The sample contains more than one DNA sequence encoding this CDR3. This sequence joins TRBV24-1 and TRBJ2-7; 7 bases agree with TRBD1. Germline V CDR1 and CDR2: KGHDR, SFDVKD. V shed 4 bases and J 2 bases; nucleotides not matched to a gene: 4. CDR3 length: 14 amino acids. DNA of the CDR3: TGTGCCACCAGTGACCCGGGACAGCCCTACGAGCAGTACTTC. Translating gives CATSDPGQPYEQYF.

The gene calls are TRBV7-3 and TRBJ2-7; the match to TRBD2 covers 12 bases. V was clipped by 2 bases and J by 6 bases; unmatched bases: 5. This CDR3 spans 15 amino acids. Per the germline V gene, CDR1 is SGHTA and CDR2 is FQGTGA. The DNA for the CDR3 is TGTGCCAGCAGCTTAGGTACTAGCGGGAGGTCCGAGCAGTACTTC. It is translated as CASSLGTSGRSEQYF. The whole variable domain, filled in from reference TRBV7-3 and TRBJ2-7, reads GAGVSQTPSNKVTEKGKYVELRCDPISGHTALYWYRQSLGQGPEFLIYFQGTGAADDSGLPNDRFFAVRPEGSVSTLKIQRTERGDSAVYLCASSLGTSGRSEQYFGPGTRLTVT.

The J gene is TRBJ2-5, the V gene TRBV10-3, with 9 bases lining up with TRBD2. V lost 4 bases, J lost 2 bases, and 5 bases stayed unmatched. This CDR3 has 15 residues. CDR1 is ENHRY and CDR2 is SYGVKD in the germline V gene. CDR3 coding DNA: TGTGCCATCAGTGGACTAGCGGATTCTCAAGAGACCCAGTACTTC. Amino acid sequence: CAISGLADSQETQYF.

This rearrangement joins TRBV5-4 to TRBJ2-7, with D possibly TRBD1 on 6 matching bases. Per germline, CDR1 SGHNT and CDR2 YYREEE (reference sequence). Trimming removed 4 bases from V and 1 base from J, with 15 bases in between. CDR3 length: 15 residues. CDR3 sequence reads: CASSPKGGPSYEQYF. In DNA, the CDR3 is TGTGCCAGCAGCCCCAAAGGGGGTCCTTCCTACGAGCAGTACTTC. Looking up the rest from reference TRBV5-4 and TRBJ2-7 gives the full variable domain: ETGVTQSPTHLIKTRGQQVTLRCSSQSGHNTVSWYQQALGQGPQFIFQYYREEENGRGNFPPRFSGLQFPNYSSELNVNALELDDSALYLCASSPKGGPSYEQYFGPGTRLTVT.

The rearrangement joins TRBV24-1 to TRBJ1-5; D unclear. Germline CDR1 is KGHDR and CDR2 is SFDVKD. V shed 6 bases and J shed 0 bases, with 11 bases lying between them. The CDR3 is 15 residues long. The CDR3 nucleotides read TGTGCCACCAGTCGAAGTTCACATAGCAATCAGCCCCAGCATTTT. Translating gives CATSRSSHSNQPQHF.

This chain uses TRBV24-1 with TRBJ2-2; 7 bases map to TRBD1. The CDR3 length is 12 residues. J gave up 7 bases and V 12 bases, and 7 bases lay outside the gene matches. The germline gives CDR1 KGHDR, CDR2 SFDVKD. CDR3 DNA sequence: TGTGCCGCCGACAGGGACGGCGGGGAGCTGTTTTTT. Its translation: CAADRDGGELFF.

CDR3 DNA sequence: TGTGCCAGTACCCAATGGGGGGGGAACACTGAAGCTTTCTTT. This translates into CASTQWGGNTEAFF. The gene calls are TRBV19 and TRBJ1-1, with TRBD1 as a possible D gene (5 bases). Germline-derived CDR1 and CDR2 are LNHDA and SQIVND (reference sequence). The V gene lost 7 bases and the J gene lost 1 base, with 13 bases spanning the gap. The CDR3 length is 14 residues.

Only one count was recorded for this clone. The J gene is TRBJ1-6, the V gene TRBV28, with D possibly being TRBD1 (6 bases). The germline V and J ends were trimmed by 7 bases and 6 bases, with 19 bases remaining between them. This CDR3 contains 16 residues. Germline V gene data show CDR1 as MDHEN and CDR2 as SYDVKM. Written as DNA, the CDR3 is TGTGCCAGCAAAGAAGGGGGGACTAGGGGTAATTCACCCCTCCACTTT. Residues: CASKEGGTRGNSPLHF. The full variable domain, completed using reference TRBV28 and TRBJ1-6, is DVKVTQSSRYLVKRTGEKVFLECVQDMDHENMFWYRQDPGLGLRLIYFSYDVKMKEKGDIPEGYSVSREKKERFSLILESASTNQTSMYLCASKEGGTRGNSPLHFGNGTRLTVT.